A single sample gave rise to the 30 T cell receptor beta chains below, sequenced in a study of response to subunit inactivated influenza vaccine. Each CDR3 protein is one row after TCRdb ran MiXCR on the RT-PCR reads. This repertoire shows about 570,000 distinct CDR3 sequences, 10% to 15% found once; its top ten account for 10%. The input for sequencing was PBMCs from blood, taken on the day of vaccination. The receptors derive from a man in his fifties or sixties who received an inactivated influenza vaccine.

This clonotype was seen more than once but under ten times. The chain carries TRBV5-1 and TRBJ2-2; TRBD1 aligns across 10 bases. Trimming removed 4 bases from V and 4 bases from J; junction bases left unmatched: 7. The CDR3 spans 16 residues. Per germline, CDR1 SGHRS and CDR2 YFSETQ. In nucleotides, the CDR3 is TGCGCCAGCAGCCCGAAGGGACAGGGGTTCACCGGGGAGCTGTTTTTT. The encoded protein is CASSPKGQGFTGELFF.

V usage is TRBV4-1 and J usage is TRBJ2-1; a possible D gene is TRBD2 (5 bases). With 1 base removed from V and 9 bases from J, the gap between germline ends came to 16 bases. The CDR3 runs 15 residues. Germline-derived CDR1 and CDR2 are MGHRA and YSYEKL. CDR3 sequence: CASSQGRPGGGEQFF. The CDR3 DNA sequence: TGCGCCAGCAGCCAAGGTCGGCCGGGCGGAGGTGAGCAGTTCTTC.

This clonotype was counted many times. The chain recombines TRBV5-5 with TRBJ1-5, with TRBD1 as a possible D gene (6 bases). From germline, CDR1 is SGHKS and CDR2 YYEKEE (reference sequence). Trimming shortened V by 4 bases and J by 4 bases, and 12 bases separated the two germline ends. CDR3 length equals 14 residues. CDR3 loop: CASSRGGGNQPQHF. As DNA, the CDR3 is TGTGCCAGCAGCCGTGGAGGGGGTAATCAGCCCCAGCATTTT.

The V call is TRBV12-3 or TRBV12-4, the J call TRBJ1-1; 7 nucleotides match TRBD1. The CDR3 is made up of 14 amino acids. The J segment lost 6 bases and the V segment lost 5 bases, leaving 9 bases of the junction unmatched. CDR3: CASSPLTGMAEAFF. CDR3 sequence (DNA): TGTGCCAGCAGTCCTTTGACAGGGATGGCTGAAGCTTTCTTT.

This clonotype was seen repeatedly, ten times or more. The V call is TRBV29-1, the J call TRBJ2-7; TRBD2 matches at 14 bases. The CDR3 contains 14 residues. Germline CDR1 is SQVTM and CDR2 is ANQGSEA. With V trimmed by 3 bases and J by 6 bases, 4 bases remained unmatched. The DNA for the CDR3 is TGCAGCGTTGACCAGGGACTAGCGGGAGCCGAGCAGTACTTC. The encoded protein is CSVDQGLAGAEQYF.

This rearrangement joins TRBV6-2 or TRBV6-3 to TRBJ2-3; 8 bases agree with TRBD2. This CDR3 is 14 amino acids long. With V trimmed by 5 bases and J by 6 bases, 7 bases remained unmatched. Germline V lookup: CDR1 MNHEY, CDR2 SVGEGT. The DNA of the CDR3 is TGTGCCAGCAGTGACTTGCGGGGGGCCGATACGCAGTATTTT. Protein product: CASSDLRGADTQYF.

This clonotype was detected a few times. The CDR3 reads CASSLDRTTEAFF. In nucleotides, the CDR3 is TGTGCCAGCAGCTTAGACAGGACCACTGAAGCTTTCTTT. J is TRBJ1-1 and V is TRBV11-2; D gene ambiguous. The CDR3 is 13 amino acids. Trimming took off 0 bases at V and 4 bases at J, with 6 bases between the two ends. Germline V gene data show CDR1 as SGHAT and CDR2 as FQNNGV.

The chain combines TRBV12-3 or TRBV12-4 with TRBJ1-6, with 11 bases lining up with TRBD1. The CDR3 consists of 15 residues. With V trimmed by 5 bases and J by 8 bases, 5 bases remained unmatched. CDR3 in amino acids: CASSLRDRGYSPLHF. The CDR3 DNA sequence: TGTGCCAGCAGTCTCCGGGACAGGGGGTATTCACCCCTCCACTTT.

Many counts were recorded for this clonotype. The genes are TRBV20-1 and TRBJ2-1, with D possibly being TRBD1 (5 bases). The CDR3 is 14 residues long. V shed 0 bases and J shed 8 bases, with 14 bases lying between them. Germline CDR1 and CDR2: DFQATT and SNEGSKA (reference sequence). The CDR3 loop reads CSARDPRQGYEQFF. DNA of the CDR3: TGCAGTGCTAGAGATCCGCGGCAGGGCTATGAGCAGTTCTTC.

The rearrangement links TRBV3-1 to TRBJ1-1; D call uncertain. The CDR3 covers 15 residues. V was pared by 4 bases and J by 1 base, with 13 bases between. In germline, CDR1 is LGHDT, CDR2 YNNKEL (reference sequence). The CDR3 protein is CASSPGQEANTEAFF. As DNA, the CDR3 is TGTGCCAGCAGCCCAGGTCAGGAGGCGAACACTGAAGCTTTCTTT.

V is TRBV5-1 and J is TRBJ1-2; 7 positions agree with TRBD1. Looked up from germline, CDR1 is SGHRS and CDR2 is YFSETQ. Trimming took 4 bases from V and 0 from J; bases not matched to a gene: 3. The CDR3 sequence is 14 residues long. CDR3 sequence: CASSTGQTNYGYTF. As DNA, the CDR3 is TGCGCCAGCAGCACGGGACAGACTAACTATGGCTACACCTTC. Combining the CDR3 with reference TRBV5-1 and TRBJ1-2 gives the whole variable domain KAGVTQTPRYLIKTRGQQVTLSCSPISGHRSVSWYQQTPGQGLQFLFEYFSETQRNKGNFPGRFSGRQFSNSRSEMNVSTLELGDSALYLCASSTGQTNYGYTFGSGTRLTVV.

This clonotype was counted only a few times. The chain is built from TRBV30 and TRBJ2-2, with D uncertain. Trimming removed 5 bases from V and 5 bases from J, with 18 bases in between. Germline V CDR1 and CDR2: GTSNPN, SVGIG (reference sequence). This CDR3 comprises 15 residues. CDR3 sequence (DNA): TGTGCCTGGGGCCCCGACGGGCTGGTTACCGGGGAGCTGTTTTTT. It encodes CAWGPDGLVTGELFF.

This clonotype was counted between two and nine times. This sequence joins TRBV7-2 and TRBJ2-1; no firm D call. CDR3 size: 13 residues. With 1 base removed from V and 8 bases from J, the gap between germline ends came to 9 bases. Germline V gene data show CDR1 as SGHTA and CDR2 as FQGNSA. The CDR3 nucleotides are TGTGCCAGCAGCTTAGGTAGTTTATATGAGCAGTTCTTC. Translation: CASSLGSLYEQFF.

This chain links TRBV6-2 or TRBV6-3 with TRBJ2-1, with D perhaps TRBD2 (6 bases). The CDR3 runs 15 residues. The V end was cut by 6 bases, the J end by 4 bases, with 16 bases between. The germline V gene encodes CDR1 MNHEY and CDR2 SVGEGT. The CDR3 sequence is CASRNDGTGYNEQFF. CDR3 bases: TGTGCCAGCAGGAACGACGGGACTGGGTACAATGAGCAGTTCTTC.

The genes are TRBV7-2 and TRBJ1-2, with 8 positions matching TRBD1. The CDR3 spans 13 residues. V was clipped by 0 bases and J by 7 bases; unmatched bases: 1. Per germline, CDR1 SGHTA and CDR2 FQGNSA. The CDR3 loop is CASSLATGVGYTF. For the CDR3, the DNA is TGTGCCAGCAGCTTAGCGACAGGGGTTGGCTACACCTTC.

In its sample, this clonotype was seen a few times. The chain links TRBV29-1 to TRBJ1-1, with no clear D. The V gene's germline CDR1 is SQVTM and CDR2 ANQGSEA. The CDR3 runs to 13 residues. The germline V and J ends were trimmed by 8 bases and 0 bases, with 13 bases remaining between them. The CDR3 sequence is CSHGPGMNTEAFF. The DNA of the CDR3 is TGCAGCCATGGGCCAGGCATGAACACTGAAGCTTTCTTT.

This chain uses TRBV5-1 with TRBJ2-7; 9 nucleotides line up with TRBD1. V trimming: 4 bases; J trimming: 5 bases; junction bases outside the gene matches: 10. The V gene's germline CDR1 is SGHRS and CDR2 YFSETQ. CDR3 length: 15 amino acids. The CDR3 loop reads CASSPGQGIDHEQYF. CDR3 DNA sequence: TGCGCCAGCAGCCCCGGACAGGGGATAGACCACGAGCAGTACTTC.

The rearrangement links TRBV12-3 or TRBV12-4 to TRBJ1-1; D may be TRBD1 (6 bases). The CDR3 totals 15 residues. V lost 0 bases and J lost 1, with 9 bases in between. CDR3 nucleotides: TGTGCCAGCAGTTTAGCGGACAGTGCGAACACTGAAGCTTTCTTT. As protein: CASSLADSANTEAFF.

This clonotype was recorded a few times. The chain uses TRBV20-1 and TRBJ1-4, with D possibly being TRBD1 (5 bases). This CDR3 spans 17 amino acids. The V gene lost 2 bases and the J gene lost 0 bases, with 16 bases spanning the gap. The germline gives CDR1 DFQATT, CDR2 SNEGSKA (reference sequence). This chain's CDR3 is CSARIYGAAATNEKLFF. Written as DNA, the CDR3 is TGCAGTGCTAGAATCTACGGGGCCGCCGCAACTAATGAAAAACTGTTTTTT.

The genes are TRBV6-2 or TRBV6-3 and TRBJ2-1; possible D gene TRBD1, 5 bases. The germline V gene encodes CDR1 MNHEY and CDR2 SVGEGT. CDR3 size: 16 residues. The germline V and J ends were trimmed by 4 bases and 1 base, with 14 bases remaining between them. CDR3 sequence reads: CASSSDSLNSYNEQFF. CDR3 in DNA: TGTGCCAGCAGTTCTGACAGTTTGAATTCCTACAATGAGCAGTTCTTC.

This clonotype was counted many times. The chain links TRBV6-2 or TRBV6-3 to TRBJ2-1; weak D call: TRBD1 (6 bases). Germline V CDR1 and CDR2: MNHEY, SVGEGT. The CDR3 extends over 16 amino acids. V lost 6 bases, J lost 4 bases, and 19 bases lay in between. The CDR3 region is CASRRQTGTSYNEQFF. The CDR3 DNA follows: TGTGCCAGCAGGCGACAAACCGGGACATCTTACAATGAGCAGTTCTTC.

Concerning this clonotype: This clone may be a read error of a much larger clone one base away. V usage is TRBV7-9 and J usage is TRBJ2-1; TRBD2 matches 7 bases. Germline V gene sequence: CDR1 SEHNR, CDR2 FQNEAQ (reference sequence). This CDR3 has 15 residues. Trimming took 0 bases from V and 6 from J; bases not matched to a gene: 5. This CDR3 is CASSLAGGPVNEQFF. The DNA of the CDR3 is TGTGCCAGCAGCTTAGCGGGAGGGCCGGTCAATGAGCAGTTCTTC.

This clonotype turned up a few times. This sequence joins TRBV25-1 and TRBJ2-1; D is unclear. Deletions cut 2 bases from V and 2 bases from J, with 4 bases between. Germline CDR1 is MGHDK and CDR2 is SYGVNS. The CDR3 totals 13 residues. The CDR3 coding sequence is TGTGCCAGCAGTGAAAGGGCCTACAATGAGCAGTTCTTC. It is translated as CASSERAYNEQFF. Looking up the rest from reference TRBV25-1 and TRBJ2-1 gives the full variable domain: EADIYQTPRYLVIGTGKKITLECSQTMGHDKMYWYQQDPGMELHLIHYSYGVNSTEKGDLSSESTVSRIRTEHFPLTLESARPSHTSQYLCASSERAYNEQFFGPGTRLTVL.

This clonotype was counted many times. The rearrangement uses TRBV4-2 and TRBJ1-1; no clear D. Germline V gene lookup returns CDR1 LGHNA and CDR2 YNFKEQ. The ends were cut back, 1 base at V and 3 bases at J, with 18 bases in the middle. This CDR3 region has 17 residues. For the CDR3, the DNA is TGTGCCAGCAGCCAAGGATTGCAGGAAAGGGCGTACACTGAAGCTTTCTTT. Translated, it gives CASSQGLQERAYTEAFF.

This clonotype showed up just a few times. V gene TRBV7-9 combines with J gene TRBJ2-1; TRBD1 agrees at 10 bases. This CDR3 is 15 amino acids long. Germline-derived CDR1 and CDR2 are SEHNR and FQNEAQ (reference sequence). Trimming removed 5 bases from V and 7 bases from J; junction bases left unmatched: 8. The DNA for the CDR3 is TGTGCCAGCAGCGCCCCGGGACAGGGGTGGAATGAGCAGTTCTTC. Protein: CASSAPGQGWNEQFF.

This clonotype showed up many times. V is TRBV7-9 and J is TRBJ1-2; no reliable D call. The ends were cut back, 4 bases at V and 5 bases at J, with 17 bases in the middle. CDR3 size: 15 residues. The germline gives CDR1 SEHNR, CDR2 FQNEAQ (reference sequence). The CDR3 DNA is TGTGCCAGCAGCTCCGTCGATGCGGAGGCTTATGGCTACACCTTC. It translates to CASSSVDAEAYGYTF. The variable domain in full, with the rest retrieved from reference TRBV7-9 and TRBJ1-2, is DTGVSQNPRHKITKRGQNVTFRCDPISEHNRLYWYRQTLGQGPEFLTYFQNEAQLEKSRLLSDRFSAERPKGSFSTLEIQRTEQGDSAMYLCASSSVDAEAYGYTFGSGTRLTVV.

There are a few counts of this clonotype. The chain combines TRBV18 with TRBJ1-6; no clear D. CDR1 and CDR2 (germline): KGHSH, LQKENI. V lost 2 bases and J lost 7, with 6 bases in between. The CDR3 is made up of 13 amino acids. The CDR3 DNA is TGTGCCAGCTCACCAATCGAGAATTCACCCCTCCACTTT. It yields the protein CASSPIENSPLHF.

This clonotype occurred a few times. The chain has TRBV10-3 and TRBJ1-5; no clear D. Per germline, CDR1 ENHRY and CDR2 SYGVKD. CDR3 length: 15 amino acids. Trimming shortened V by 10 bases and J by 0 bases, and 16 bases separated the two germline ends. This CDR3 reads CATRTDGNSNQPQHF. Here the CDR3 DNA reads TGTGCCACCCGGACCGACGGGAATAGCAATCAGCCCCAGCATTTT.

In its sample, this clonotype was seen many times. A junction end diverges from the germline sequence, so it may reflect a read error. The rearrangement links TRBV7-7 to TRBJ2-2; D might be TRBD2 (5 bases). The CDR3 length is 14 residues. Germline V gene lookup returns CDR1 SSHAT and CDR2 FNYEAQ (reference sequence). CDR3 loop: CASSWELDTGELFF. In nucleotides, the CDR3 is TGTGCTAGCAGCTGGGAGTTAGACACCGGGGAGCTGTTTTTT.

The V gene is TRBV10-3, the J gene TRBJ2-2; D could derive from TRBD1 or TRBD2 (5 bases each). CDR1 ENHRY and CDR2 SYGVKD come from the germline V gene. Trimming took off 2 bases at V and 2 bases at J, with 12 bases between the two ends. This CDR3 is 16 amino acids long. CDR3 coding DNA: TGTGCCATCAGTGAGCGAACAGGAGGAAACACCGGGGAGCTGTTTTTT. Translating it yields CAISERTGGNTGELFF.